These 2 T cell receptor beta chains came from one sample sequenced in a study of vaccination effects on CD4 cells after COVID-19. Following a 10-day culture, CD4+ T cells were purified. Each participant received a vaccine that was either BNT162b2 or mRNA-1273, given as two doses. This table comes from immunoSEQ multiplex PCR, and its TCRdb copy is limited to in-frame clones, with some not included. The sample lists some 70,000 clones, approximately 80% seen once, with 2% to 3% in the top ten. The antigens for these receptors are not known. Sequencing was performed on CD4+ T cells from PBMCs cultured without peptide, taken after COVID-19 vaccination. These receptors all stem from a human donor who received a COVID-19 vaccine.

The chain carries TRBV7-9 and TRBJ1-2, with unresolved D. This CDR3 is built from 16 residues. Germline CDR1 and CDR2: SEHNR and FQNEAQ (reference sequence). V lost 2 bases and J 5 bases, leaving 18 bases between the germline ends. CDR3: CASSLLPRSGVYGYTF. For the CDR3, the DNA is TGTGCCAGCAGCTTACTGCCAAGGAGTGGGGTATATGGCTACACCTTC.

The rearrangement links TRBV7-9 to TRBJ2-2, with D uncertain. V was trimmed by 4 bases and J by 0 bases, leaving 9 bases between them. The germline CDR1 and CDR2 sequences are SEHNR and FQNEAQ (reference sequence). This CDR3 comprises 15 residues. CDR3 DNA: TGTGCCAGCAGCTCTGTAGGAGCGAACACCGGGGAGCTGTTTTTT. This codes for CASSSVGANTGELFF. Based on the CDR3 plus reference TRBV7-9 and TRBJ2-2, the full variable domain is DTGVSQNPRHKITKRGQNVTFRCDPISEHNRLYWYRQTLGQGPEFLTYFQNEAQLEKSRLLSDRFSAERPKGSFSTLEIQRTEQGDSAMYLCASSSVGANTGELFFGEGSRLTVL.